Following are 6 T cell receptor beta chains from one sample sequenced in a study of blood T cell repertoires in COVID-19. Using immunoSEQ multiplex PCR, the repertoire was profiled, and TCRdb retains in-frame clones only, with some absent. The repertoire holds about 250,000 clones, with about 83% as singletons. Sequencing was done on a sample of peripheral blood. The receptors stem from a woman of 80 years or more with COVID-19, enrolled during active disease.

This clone was counted between two and nine times. The chain links TRBV11-2 to TRBJ1-1, with D unresolved. The CDR3 is 13 residues long. Trimming removed 2 bases at V and 5 bases at J, with 9 bases between. The germline gives CDR1 SGHAT, CDR2 FQNNGV. CDR3 protein: CASSLRWETEAFF. DNA for the CDR3: TGTGCCAGCAGCTTACGGTGGGAGACTGAAGCTTTCTTT. Full variable domain (outside the CDR3, taken from reference TRBV11-2 and TRBJ1-1): EAGVAQSPRYKIIEKRQSVAFWCNPISGHATLYWYQQILGQGPKLLIQFQNNGVVDDSQLPKDRFSAERLKGVDSTLKIQPAKLEDSAVYLCASSLRWETEAFFGQGTRLTVV.

V usage is TRBV2 and J usage is TRBJ2-7; 10 bases are a match to TRBD1. This CDR3 is built from 14 residues. Trimming cost V 7 bases and J 6 bases; bases outside gene matches: 9. Per germline, CDR1 SNHLY and CDR2 FYNNEI. The CDR3 protein is CASNGGTGESEQYF. CDR3 DNA: TGTGCCAGCAACGGGGGGACAGGGGAGAGCGAGCAGTACTTC.

V and J are TRBV7-2 and TRBJ1-6; TRBD1 matches 9 bases. V shed 2 bases, J shed 11 bases, and the junction held 7 bases outside the gene matches. The CDR3 loop spans 15 amino acids. Germline CDR1 SGHTA, CDR2 FQGNSA. In DNA form, the CDR3 reads TGTGCCAGCAGCTTACTGACAGGGGGAAAAACACCCCTCCACTTT. Translated, it gives CASSLLTGGKTPLHF.

The genes are TRBV5-4 and TRBJ2-3; D may be TRBD2 (5 bases). CDR3 length: 12 residues. Germline lookup yields CDR1 SGHNT and CDR2 YYREEE (reference sequence). Trimming took off 0 bases at V and 6 bases at J, with 5 bases between the two ends. CDR3 sequence reads: CASSLAGDTQYF. CDR3 nucleotide sequence: TGTGCCAGCAGCTTGGCGGGGGATACGCAGTATTTT.

The chain couples TRBV5-5 to TRBJ1-2; TRBD1 agrees at 8 bases. The CDR3 totals 16 residues. Germline assignment: CDR1 SGHKS and CDR2 YYEKEE (reference sequence). J lost 7 bases, V lost 2 bases, and 13 bases had no gene match. CDR3 protein: CASSFQGSGTGGGYTF. In nucleotides, the CDR3 is TGTGCCAGCAGCTTTCAGGGCTCGGGAACAGGGGGTGGCTACACCTTC.

This clone was found a few times. V and J are TRBV5-6 and TRBJ1-2; unclear D gene. Deletions cut 0 bases from V and 3 bases from J, with 6 bases between. The germline CDR1 and CDR2 sequences are SGHDT and YYEEEE. The CDR3 spans 13 residues. The CDR3 loop reads CASSLVVDYGYTF. The CDR3 nucleotides are TGTGCCAGCAGCTTGGTAGTGGACTATGGCTACACCTTC.